These 7 T cell receptor beta chains originate from one sample sequenced in a study of CD8 T cells in Susac syndrome. The RNA, 0.5 to 1 ug, was put through reverse transcription using random hexamers. TCRdb itself ran the immunoSEQ multiplex PCR reads through MiXCR, one entry per CDR3 protein. The sample lists 150,000 to 200,000 distinct CDR3 sequences; 90% to 95% were seen once. The sequencing input was CD4+ T cells from PBMCs. Source of these receptors: a human donor with Susac syndrome.

This clonotype is a singleton in its sample. This chain uses TRBV4-1 with TRBJ2-1, with D possibly being TRBD2 (6 bases). Germline CDR1 and CDR2: MGHRA and YSYEKL. The CDR3 is 15 residues long. The germline V and J ends were trimmed by 3 bases and 10 bases, with 19 bases remaining between them. DNA of the CDR3: TGCGCCAGCAGCCAGGCGGGACTTCCCCGCCGGGAGCAGTTCTTC. Translating it yields CASSQAGLPRREQFF.

This chain links TRBV5-6 with TRBJ2-1; D is unclear. The germline V gene has CDR1 SGHDT and CDR2 YYEEEE. The CDR3 is 13 residues long. Trimming pared 5 bases from V and 6 bases from J, leaving 12 bases between. The CDR3 bases are TGTGCCAGCAGTACGAGATCCCGCAATGAGCAGTTCTTC. This encodes CASSTRSRNEQFF.

This clonotype occurred a few times. The J gene is TRBJ2-7, the V gene TRBV29-1, with a possible D match to TRBD1 (5 bases). The CDR3 consists of 11 residues. Germline CDR1 reads SQVTM; CDR2 reads ANQGSEA. With 6 bases removed from V and 2 bases from J, the gap between germline ends came to 8 bases. CDR3 bases: TGCAGCGTAATGACAGCCTACGAGCAGTACTTC. Translating it yields CSVMTAYEQYF.

This chain links TRBV30 with TRBJ2-1; D unclear. With 0 bases removed from V and 15 bases from J, the gap between germline ends came to 12 bases. The CDR3 sequence is 11 residues long. Germline V gene sequence: CDR1 GTSNPN, CDR2 SVGIG (reference sequence). The CDR3 here is CAWSVTSGLFF. CDR3 DNA: TGTGCCTGGAGTGTAACCTCAGGTCTGTTCTTC.

J is TRBJ1-1 and V is TRBV7-3; TRBD1 might be the D (5 bases). CDR1 and CDR2 (germline): SGHTA, FQGTGA. The CDR3 runs to 13 residues. V was pared by 5 bases and J by 8 bases, with 15 bases between. CDR3 loop: CASSPPGGEEAFF. The CDR3 coding sequence is TGTGCCAGCAGCCCACCGGGGGGGGAGGAAGCTTTCTTT. Looking up the rest from reference TRBV7-3 and TRBJ1-1 gives the full variable domain: GAGVSQTPSNKVTEKGKYVELRCDPISGHTALYWYRQSLGQGPEFLIYFQGTGAADDSGLPNDRFFAVRPEGSVSTLKIQRTERGDSAVYLCASSPPGGEEAFFGQGTRLTVV.

This clonotype was counted a single time. The rearrangement links TRBV29-1 to TRBJ2-1; a weak D match, TRBD1 (5 bases). This CDR3 region has 10 residues. From germline, CDR1 is SQVTM and CDR2 ANQGSEA. V lost 6 bases and J lost 12, with 12 bases in between. CDR3 DNA: TGCAGCGTGGTGCTAGGGGCGCAGTTCTTC. Translation: CSVVLGAQFF.

The chain recombines TRBV4-3 with TRBJ2-6, with unresolved D. The germline gives CDR1 LGHNA, CDR2 YSLEER. V was pared by 0 bases and J by 2 bases, with 8 bases between. This CDR3 comprises 16 residues. The CDR3 sequence is CASSQEFDPGANVLTF. Written as DNA, the CDR3 is TGCGCCAGCAGCCAAGAGTTCGACCCTGGGGCCAACGTCCTGACTTTC.